These 27 T cell receptor beta chains originate from one sample sequenced in a study of T cell responses to AZD1222 COVID-19 vaccine. Generated by immunoSEQ multiplex PCR, the TCRdb table keeps only in-frame clones and is missing some. Of over 100,000 clones listed, approximately 91% were seen once; the top ten hold around 20%. Sequences were derived from peripheral blood, sampled on day 0 of AZD1222 vaccination. Receptors originate from an adult in good health.

The rearrangement uses TRBV6-5 and TRBJ2-6; no reliable D call. The CDR3 has 13 residues. Trimming shortened V by 6 bases and J by 4 bases, and 7 bases separated the two germline ends. Germline V gene lookup returns CDR1 MNHEY and CDR2 SVGAGI. The CDR3, as DNA: TGTGCCAGCAGCCGAGTCGGGGCCAACGTCCTGACTTTC. The encoded protein is CASSRVGANVLTF.

The chain is built from TRBV5-6 and TRBJ1-3, with TRBD1 identical over 9 bases. From germline, CDR1 is SGHDT and CDR2 YYEEEE. CDR3 size: 15 residues. V was clipped by 3 bases and J by 1 base; unmatched bases: 2. The DNA for the CDR3 is TGTGCCAGCAGCTGGGGGACAGGGTCTGGAAACACCATATATTTT. The encoded protein is CASSWGTGSGNTIYF.

V and J are TRBV7-8 and TRBJ1-2; D unclear. Germline assignment: CDR1 SGHVS and CDR2 FQNEAQ. This CDR3 has 18 amino acids. The germline V and J ends were trimmed by 5 bases and 4 bases, with 26 bases remaining between them. The DNA for the CDR3 is TGTGCCAGCAGCGGCACTTTAAGGACCGTCCCCGAGGGCTATGGCTACACCTTC. Residues: CASSGTLRTVPEGYGYTF.

The V and J genes are TRBV7-2 and TRBJ2-4, with D perhaps matching TRBD2 (6 bases). There are 14 residues in the CDR3. The V gene lost 5 bases and the J gene lost 6 bases, with 14 bases spanning the gap. Per the germline V gene, CDR1 is SGHTA and CDR2 is FQGNSA. As DNA, the CDR3 is TGTGCCAGCAGCCTTAGTGGGGGGAGAAACATTCAGTACTTC. Amino acid sequence: CASSLSGGRNIQYF. Together with reference TRBV7-2 and TRBJ2-4, the CDR3 gives the full variable domain: GAGVSQSPSNKVTEKGKDVELRCDPISGHTALYWYRQSLGQGLEFLIYFQGNSAPDKSGLPSDRFSAERTGGSVSTLTIQRTQQEDSAVYLCASSLSGGRNIQYFGAGTRLSVL.

The V and J genes are TRBV7-9 and TRBJ1-1, with TRBD1 as a possible D gene (6 bases). The V end lost 0 bases, the J end lost 2 bases, and 10 bases lay between the germline ends. CDR3 length equals 15 residues. Looked up from germline, CDR1 is SEHNR and CDR2 is FQNEAQ (reference sequence). The CDR3, as DNA: TGTGCCAGCAGCTTAGCGTGGGGGGCAAACACTGAAGCTTTCTTT. Translation: CASSLAWGANTEAFF.

This sequence joins TRBV3-1 (or the pseudogene TRBV3-2) and TRBJ2-1; 14 nucleotides agree with TRBD2. The CDR3 consists of 15 residues. J lost 15 bases, V lost 3 bases, and 10 bases had no gene match. Germline V gene data show CDR1 as LGHDT and CDR2 as YNNKEL (reference sequence). The CDR3 spells CASSQSRLAGGPPFF. The CDR3 DNA reads as TGTGCCAGCAGCCAGTCGAGACTAGCGGGGGGGCCACCGTTCTTC.

This sequence joins TRBV18 and TRBJ2-7, with 11 bases aligning to TRBD1. The V and J ends lost 3 bases and 0 bases, in that order; junction bases with no gene match: 10. CDR1 KGHSH and CDR2 LQKENI come from the germline V gene. This CDR3 comprises 18 residues. This chain's CDR3 is CASSPTGPGTGGSYEQYF. The CDR3, as DNA: TGTGCCAGCTCACCCACGGGCCCCGGGACAGGGGGCTCCTACGAGCAGTACTTC.

The genes are TRBV7-8 and TRBJ1-4; D gene ambiguous. The CDR3 runs to 18 residues. The germline V and J ends were trimmed by 1 base and 5 bases, with 20 bases remaining between them. The germline gives CDR1 SGHVS, CDR2 FQNEAQ. The CDR3 coding sequence is TGTGCCAGCAGCTTAGATGCCCCATGGGGAAAGCACAATGAAAAACTGTTTTTT. Its protein product is CASSLDAPWGKHNEKLFF.

This clone appeared once. V usage is TRBV5-1 and J usage is TRBJ2-5; TRBD2 aligns across 7 bases. The length of the CDR3 is 21 residues. V lost 3 bases and J lost 4; bases outside the gene matches: 27. The germline V gene encodes CDR1 SGHRS and CDR2 YFSETQ. CDR3 sequence: CASSSPTWRTSGGSLRETQYF. As DNA, the CDR3 is TGCGCCAGCAGCTCCCCCACATGGAGGACTAGTGGGGGTTCCCTGCGAGAGACCCAGTACTTC.

The rearrangement joins TRBV19 to TRBJ2-7; D gene unclear. The length of the CDR3 is 15 residues. The germline V gene encodes CDR1 LNHDA and CDR2 SQIVND (reference sequence). V was cut by 0 bases and J by 0 bases, with 9 bases left in between. The CDR3 loop reads CASSIDPGFSYEQYF. In nucleotides, the CDR3 is TGTGCCAGTAGTATAGATCCGGGTTTCTCCTACGAGCAGTACTTC.

This clone was found a few times. This chain connects TRBV18 to TRBJ1-4; no reliable D call. V dropped 4 bases and J dropped 6 bases, with 9 bases sitting between them. Germline values: CDR1 KGHSH, CDR2 LQKENI. The CDR3 runs 13 residues. Here the CDR3 reads CASSQEIDEKLFF. CDR3 coding DNA: TGTGCCAGCTCACAGGAAATAGATGAAAAACTGTTTTTT.

As for this clone: This is likely a read error, given that the CDR3 carries no conserved phenylalanine or tryptophan at its end. The chain has TRBV6-1 and TRBJ1-6; D is perhaps TRBD1 (5 bases). The CDR3 runs to 22 residues. Trimming shortened V by 2 bases and J by 1 base, and 27 bases separated the two germline ends. The germline V gene has CDR1 MNHNS and CDR2 SASEGT. The CDR3 sequence: CASSEQKLYEGWVVSYNSPLHL. CDR3 coding DNA: TGTGCCAGCAGTGAACAAAAATTGTATGAGGGGTGGGTTGTATCCTATAATTCACCCCTCCACCTT.

There are many counts of this clone. J is TRBJ2-7 and V is TRBV6-2 or TRBV6-3, with 7 bases lining up with TRBD1. CDR1 and CDR2 (germline): MNHEY, SVGEGT. CDR3 length equals 16 residues. J gave up 0 bases and V 2 bases, and 7 bases lay outside the gene matches. CDR3 amino acids: CASSYIRDRLSYEQYF. CDR3 nucleotides: TGTGCCAGCAGTTACATCCGGGACAGACTCTCCTACGAGCAGTACTTC.

The rearrangement uses TRBV30 and TRBJ2-7; D not certain. The V end was cut by 2 bases, the J end by 4 bases, with 6 bases between. Germline CDR1 GTSNPN, CDR2 SVGIG (reference sequence). CDR3 length: 11 amino acids. The CDR3 spells CAWSPLYEQYF. CDR3 coding DNA: TGTGCCTGGAGTCCCCTTTACGAGCAGTACTTC.

The rearrangement links TRBV11-2 to TRBJ2-7; possible D gene TRBD1, 5 bases. The V end was cut by 5 bases, the J end by 2 bases, with 10 bases between. Germline assignment: CDR1 SGHAT and CDR2 FQNNGV. CDR3 length: 13 residues. The CDR3 coding sequence is TGTGCCAGCAGCCCCCAGGGCCCCTACGAGCAGTACTTC. Residues: CASSPQGPYEQYF.

V usage is TRBV5-4 and J usage is TRBJ1-2; no firm D call. The CDR3 has 11 amino acids. V was cut by 5 bases and J by 1 base, with 3 bases left in between. Germline loops: CDR1 SGHNT, CDR2 YYREEE (reference sequence). DNA for the CDR3: TGTGCCAGCAGTTATAACTATGGCTACACCTTC. This sequence encodes CASSYNYGYTF.

The chain recombines TRBV19 with TRBJ1-1; D gene uncertain. V was pared by 7 bases and J by 1 base, with 7 bases between. The V gene's germline CDR1 is LNHDA and CDR2 SQIVND (reference sequence). This CDR3 region has 12 residues. CDR3 sequence (DNA): TGTGCCAGTATGGTGGGGAACACTGAAGCTTTCTTT. This codes for CASMVGNTEAFF.

This clone was detected once. V and J are TRBV6-5 and TRBJ1-1, with 9 bases matching TRBD1. Trimming removed 5 bases from V and 8 bases from J; junction bases left unmatched: 12. The CDR3 sequence is 15 residues long. Germline loops: CDR1 MNHEY, CDR2 SVGAGI. CDR3 nucleotides: TGTGCCAGCAGTCGCGGCGATAGGACAGGGGTAGAAGCTTTCTTT. Translation: CASSRGDRTGVEAFF.

DNA of the CDR3: TGCGCCAGCAGCTTGGGGGTCGCGAACACCGGGGAGCTGTTTTTT. Amino acid sequence: CASSLGVANTGELFF. V and J are TRBV5-1 and TRBJ2-2; no reliable D call. Germline assignment: CDR1 SGHRS and CDR2 YFSETQ. Trimming removed 0 bases at V and 0 bases at J, with 6 bases between. This CDR3 region has 15 residues.

This clone was counted a single time. CDR3 in amino acids: CASSRAAGEKLFF. Here the CDR3 DNA reads TGTGCCAGCAGTAGGGCCGCAGGGGAAAAACTGTTTTTT. The chain employs TRBV2 and TRBJ1-4; tentatively, D is TRBD1 (5 bases). Trimming shortened V by 5 bases and J by 8 bases, and 12 bases separated the two germline ends. From germline, CDR1 is SNHLY and CDR2 FYNNEI. The CDR3 is 13 residues long.

The chain combines TRBV2 with TRBJ1-5; a weak D match, TRBD1 (6 bases). Per germline, CDR1 SNHLY and CDR2 FYNNEI. V was clipped by 8 bases and J by 6 bases, with 17 bases between them. The CDR3 is made up of 14 amino acids. Here the CDR3 DNA reads TGTGCCAGCGGGTCGGGGGCTCCCACTCAGCCCCAGCATTTT. Protein: CASGSGAPTQPQHF.

The V call is TRBV12-3 or TRBV12-4, the J call TRBJ1-1; maybe TRBD1 (6 bases). The CDR3 has 11 residues. The germline V and J ends were trimmed by 5 bases and 8 bases, with 9 bases remaining between them. CDR3 protein: CASSRGGEAFF. The CDR3 DNA follows: TGTGCCAGCAGTCGTGGGGGCGAAGCTTTCTTT.

A single count supports this clone. This chain joins TRBV9 and TRBJ1-2; unclear D gene. The CDR3 is made up of 13 amino acids. The germline CDR1 and CDR2 sequences are SGDLS and YYNGEE. Trimming cost V 6 bases and J 7 bases, with 16 bases left between them. The CDR3 DNA reads as TGTGCCAGCAACGGAGGAGGTTTGGGTGGCTACACCTTC. Amino acids: CASNGGGLGGYTF.

As to this clone: This CDR3 fails to terminate in the conserved phenylalanine or tryptophan, so it likely reflects a read error. The chain combines TRBV5-5 with TRBJ1-6; no clear D gene. Trimming removed 1 base at V and 7 bases at J, with 6 bases between. Per germline, CDR1 SGHKS and CDR2 YYEKEE (reference sequence). The CDR3 is made up of 13 amino acids. The CDR3 DNA follows: TGTGCCAGCAGCTTGTCCCCCAATTCACCCCTCCACCTT. Its translation is CASSLSPNSPLHL.

This rearrangement joins TRBV18 to TRBJ2-5; possible D gene TRBD2, 5 bases. There are 13 residues in the CDR3. V was cut by 3 bases and J by 4 bases, with 9 bases left in between. CDR1 and CDR2 from the germline V gene are KGHSH and LQKENI. The CDR3 nucleotides read TGTGCCAGCTCACCGCTTGAGGGAGAGACCCAGTACTTC. It codes for CASSPLEGETQYF.

V is TRBV4-1 and J is TRBJ2-7; D not resolved. The germline CDR1 and CDR2 sequences are MGHRA and YSYEKL. The V end was cut by 1 base, the J end by 6 bases, with 10 bases between. This CDR3 region has 13 residues. DNA for the CDR3: TGCGCCAGCAGCCAAGTTGGGAATTCCGAGCAGTACTTC. This codes for CASSQVGNSEQYF.

J is TRBJ2-7 and V is TRBV9, with D unresolved. This CDR3 contains 13 residues. V dropped 0 bases and J dropped 3 bases, with 7 bases sitting between them. Germline CDR1 SGDLS, CDR2 YYNGEE. The CDR3 DNA is TGTGCCAGCAGCGTAGAATGGGGCTACGAGCAGTACTTC. Translating gives CASSVEWGYEQYF.